This T cell receptor beta chain was identified in a study of OX40 agonist ivuxolimab in advanced cancers. Whole-study context: The study treated patients with ivuxolimab, an agonistic anti-OX40 (CD134) antibody.

Study conclusions and caveats: Clonal expansion by week 6 occurred in CD4+ and CD8+ blood T cells (at 0.1 to 3.0 mg/kg).

The CDR3 sequence is 12 residues long. Germline V lookup: CDR1 SGHNT, CDR2 YENEEA. Peripheral blood came from all dose cohorts at three timepoints. Measured with immunoSEQ multiplex PCR; TCRdb has only the in-frame clones, and not every one. Found here are 60,000 to 75,000 clones, about 91% of them singletons; the top ten hold 2% to 2.5%. This clone was counted only a few times. The antigen is not known. The germline gene is not matched at one end of the junction; a read error may be the cause. This same CDR3 is encoded by further DNA sequences in the sample. The rearrangement uses TRBV11-3 and TRBJ2-3, with D unclear. The TCR was taken from an adult with an advanced solid tumor such as melanoma, head and neck, liver or kidney cancer. The sequences come from CD4+ or CD8+ T cells sorted from blood, collected in a trial of the OX40 agonist ivuxolimab. The CDR3 spells CASSLGTDTQYF. CDR3 in DNA: TGTGCCAGCAGCTTGGGCACGGATACGCAGTATTTT.